This entry lists 10 T cell receptor beta chains sequenced from one sample in a study of T cell responses to AZD1222 COVID-19 vaccine. The assay was immunoSEQ multiplex PCR, and TCRdb's table has in-frame clones only and misses some. The sample lists 95,000 to 100,000 clones; roughly 87% were seen once. Specimen: peripheral blood, collected on day 0 of AZD1222 vaccination. The receptors derive from an adult in good health.

The rearrangement links TRBV28 to TRBJ1-1, with 10 bases matching TRBD1. The germline gives CDR1 MDHEN, CDR2 SYDVKM. V gave up 6 bases and J gave up 1 base; unmatched junction bases: 5. This CDR3 spans 15 amino acids. CDR3 bases: TGTGCCAGCAGAGACAGGGGGCGAGGGAACACTGAAGCTTTCTTT. It specifies CASRDRGRGNTEAFF.

The chain combines TRBV18 with TRBJ1-1, with D tentatively TRBD1 (5 bases). The germline V gene encodes CDR1 KGHSH and CDR2 LQKENI. The CDR3 spans 15 residues. Trimming removed 2 bases at V and 1 base at J, with 11 bases between. DNA for the CDR3: TGTGCCAGCTCACCAACTTCGACAGCGAACACTGAAGCTTTCTTT. Translating gives CASSPTSTANTEAFF. The whole variable domain, filled in from reference TRBV18 and TRBJ1-1, reads NAGVMQNPRHLVRRRGQEARLRCSPMKGHSHVYWYRQLPEEGLKFMVYLQKENIIDESGMPKERFSAEFPKEGPSILRIQQVVRGDSAAYFCASSPTSTANTEAFFGQGTRLTVV.

The rearrangement joins TRBV2 to TRBJ2-7; D gene unclear. Per the germline V gene, CDR1 is SNHLY and CDR2 is FYNNEI. The CDR3 totals 17 residues. The V end lost 1 base, the J end lost 0 bases, and 16 bases lay between the germline ends. CDR3 residues: CASSEGHQRTYSYEQYF. The CDR3 DNA follows: TGTGCCAGCAGTGAAGGACATCAGCGCACGTACTCCTACGAGCAGTACTTC.

V and J are TRBV27 and TRBJ1-4; D is unclear. The germline gives CDR1 MNHEY, CDR2 SMNVEV (reference sequence). This CDR3 has 14 amino acids. V was clipped by 6 bases and J by 2 bases, with 10 bases between them. DNA of the CDR3: TGTGCCAGCAGATTAACGGGGACTAATGAAAAACTGTTTTTT. Its protein product is CASRLTGTNEKLFF.

The CDR3 DNA is TGTGCCAGCAGTTCCGTGGGGCCCCAGCATTTT. Translation gives CASSSVGPQHF. The V call is TRBV12-3 or TRBV12-4, the J call TRBJ1-5; D gene unclear. The CDR3 runs to 11 residues. V lost 4 bases and J 9 bases, leaving 7 bases between the germline ends.

J is TRBJ2-7 and V is TRBV28; the D gene is possibly TRBD1 (5 bases). V lost 1 base, J lost 6 bases, and 19 bases lay in between. The CDR3 length is 16 residues. From germline, CDR1 is MDHEN and CDR2 SYDVKM. The CDR3 DNA follows: TGTGCCAGCAGTTTATTGGGCCAGGGTCCCCCCCTCGAGCAGTACTTC. It encodes CASSLLGQGPPLEQYF.

This clone was observed a few times. The V gene is TRBV19, the J gene TRBJ1-3, with 7 bases that match TRBD1. Germline V gives CDR1 LNHDA, CDR2 SQIVND (reference sequence). This CDR3 spans 14 amino acids. V was pared by 5 bases and J by 2 bases, with 3 bases of the junction left unmatched. The DNA of the CDR3 is TGTGCCAGTAGTGACAGGGCTGCTGGAAACACCATATATTTT. Its protein is CASSDRAAGNTIYF.

The V call is TRBV5-1, the J call TRBJ1-1; D gene uncertain. This CDR3 spans 13 amino acids. Germline loops: CDR1 SGHRS, CDR2 YFSETQ. The germline V and J ends were trimmed by 5 bases and 0 bases, with 8 bases remaining between them. CDR3 coding DNA: TGCGCCAGCAGGAACAGCATGAACACTGAAGCTTTCTTT. The encoded protein is CASRNSMNTEAFF. Combining the CDR3 with reference TRBV5-1 and TRBJ1-1 gives the whole variable domain KAGVTQTPRYLIKTRGQQVTLSCSPISGHRSVSWYQQTPGQGLQFLFEYFSETQRNKGNFPGRFSGRQFSNSRSEMNVSTLELGDSALYLCASRNSMNTEAFFGQGTRLTVV.

This chain joins TRBV24-1 and TRBJ2-2, with 15 nucleotides matching TRBD2. The CDR3 totals 20 residues. The trim removed 4 bases at V and 8 bases at J, leaving 16 bases unmatched. Germline V lookup: CDR1 KGHDR, CDR2 SFDVKD. The CDR3 here is CATSESGTSGRRALPGELFF. The CDR3 DNA sequence: TGTGCCACCAGTGAATCCGGGACTAGCGGGAGGAGGGCCCTACCGGGGGAGCTGTTTTTT.

This chain uses TRBV6-5 with TRBJ2-7, with 8 bases lining up with TRBD2. This CDR3 has 14 residues. Germline CDR1 reads MNHEY; CDR2 reads SVGAGI. V dropped 6 bases and J dropped 3; count of bases not matched to a gene: 7. The DNA of the CDR3 is TGTGCCAGCAGACGGAAGCGGGAGAGCTACGAGCAGTACTTC. Its translation is CASRRKRESYEQYF.